This entry lists 15 T cell receptor beta chains sequenced from one sample in a study of T-cell memory formation after mild COVID-19. Each CDR3 protein is one row after TCRdb ran MiXCR on the 5' RACE reads. Among some 100,000 distinct CDR3 sequences listed, 11% were seen once. Material for sequencing was PBMCs or a T cell subset sorted from them (not recorded which). Receptors were obtained from a man aged 18 to 35 who had mild COVID-19 (a few samples of this study predate the infection). Cell type and time point are not known.

Only a few counts were recorded for this clonotype. V and J are TRBV20-1 and TRBJ2-7, with D unclear. Germline V gene data show CDR1 as DFQATT and CDR2 as SNEGSKA (reference sequence). Trimming left V 3 bases short and J 2 bases short, with 11 bases between. CDR3 length: 13 amino acids. The CDR3, as DNA: TGCAGTGCTAGTGAAGTAGATCCCTACGAGCAGTACTTC. This sequence encodes CSASEVDPYEQYF.

A few counts support this clonotype. DNA of the CDR3: TGTGCCAGCAGTTACGCAGGGGGCAACGGGGAGCTGTTTTTT. Residues: CASSYAGGNGELFF. The rearrangement links TRBV6-5 to TRBJ2-2; 8 bases fit TRBD1. This CDR3 region has 14 residues. Germline trimming cut 2 bases from V and 7 bases from J; bases unmatched to any gene: 3. The germline CDR1 and CDR2 sequences are MNHEY and SVGAGI.

The rearrangement links TRBV29-1 to TRBJ2-2, with D unclear. CDR1 and CDR2 (germline): SQVTM, ANQGSEA. Trimming removed 2 bases at V and 4 bases at J, with 8 bases between. CDR3 length equals 13 residues. This CDR3 is CSVEMAGTGELFF. CDR3 DNA sequence: TGCAGCGTTGAAATGGCAGGCACCGGGGAGCTGTTTTTT.

The genes are TRBV12-3 or TRBV12-4 and TRBJ2-7, with no clear D. Trimming cost V 4 bases and J 6 bases, with 16 bases left between them. The CDR3 has 14 residues. The CDR3 loop reads CASSSPPRSGEQYF. The CDR3 nucleotides are TGTGCCAGCAGTTCTCCACCCCGCTCGGGCGAGCAGTACTTC.

This clonotype has more than one count but fewer than ten. The gene calls are TRBV7-9 and TRBJ2-5; 8 bases are a match to TRBD1. Germline V CDR1 and CDR2: SEHNR, FQNEAQ (reference sequence). With 5 bases clipped from V and 4 bases from J, the junction kept 6 bases outside the gene matches. The CDR3 is made up of 14 amino acids. The DNA for the CDR3 is TGTGCCAGCAGCACACTCAGGGGGCCAGAGACCCAGTACTTC. Translated, it gives CASSTLRGPETQYF.

This clonotype was counted at least ten times. The V and J genes are TRBV12-3 or TRBV12-4 and TRBJ2-7; D unresolved. V dropped 5 bases and J dropped 3 bases, with 11 bases sitting between them. The CDR3 has 13 residues. CDR3 DNA: TGTGCCAGCAGTCTCTCGGGCCACTACGAGCAGTACGTC. Its protein product is CASSLSGHYEQYV.

This chain uses TRBV4-3 with TRBJ1-6, with D maybe TRBD1 (5 bases). Germline V CDR1 and CDR2: LGHNA, YSLEER. The CDR3 loop spans 15 amino acids. V gave up 0 bases and J gave up 8 bases, with 11 bases separating them. CDR3 amino acids: CASSQDGGLYSPLHF. The CDR3 DNA reads as TGCGCCAGCAGCCAAGATGGGGGGTTGTATTCACCCCTCCACTTT.

This chain uses TRBV6-5 with TRBJ2-6; D remains ambiguous. Trimming shortened V by 8 bases and J by 1 base, and 15 bases separated the two germline ends. The length of the CDR3 is 16 residues. From germline, CDR1 is MNHEY and CDR2 SVGAGI. DNA of the CDR3: TGTGCCAGCGGCAATATATTTCGTTCTGGGGCCAACGTCCTGACTTTC. The encoded protein is CASGNIFRSGANVLTF.

The chain combines TRBV15 with TRBJ1-5; D may be TRBD1 (5 bases). The CDR3 is made up of 17 amino acids. Germline values: CDR1 LNHNV, CDR2 YYDKDF (reference sequence). The V end lost 4 bases, the J end lost 2 bases, and 18 bases lay between the germline ends. CDR3 amino acids: CATSTTYRREGNQPQHF. Here the CDR3 DNA reads TGTGCCACCAGCACGACCTACAGGCGAGAAGGCAATCAGCCCCAGCATTTT.

The table lists this clonotype with many counts. The chain combines TRBV6-5 with TRBJ1-1, with unresolved D. CDR3 size: 14 residues. V was trimmed by 3 bases and J by 4 bases, leaving 12 bases between them. CDR1 is MNHEY, CDR2 SVGAGI, per germline. The CDR3 reads CASSYASSGTEAFF. DNA of the CDR3: TGTGCCAGCAGTTATGCAAGTAGTGGCACTGAAGCTTTCTTT.

This clonotype was recorded many times. The J gene is TRBJ2-7, the V gene TRBV7-6; the D gene is possibly TRBD1 (5 bases). The V gene's germline CDR1 is SGHVS and CDR2 FNYEAQ. The CDR3 loop spans 15 amino acids. Between the trimmed V and J ends, which lost 3 bases and 0 bases, there was a span of 12 bases. The CDR3 region is CASSFRTSSSYEQYF. The CDR3 region has the DNA TGTGCCAGCAGCTTTAGGACATCAAGCTCCTACGAGCAGTACTTC.

This clonotype was detected a few times. V usage is TRBV6-5 and J usage is TRBJ1-1; no reliable D call. There are 13 residues in the CDR3. CDR1 is MNHEY, CDR2 SVGAGI, per germline. V dropped 5 bases and J dropped 1 base, with 8 bases sitting between them. The CDR3 reads CASSGTQNTEAFF. The CDR3 DNA is TGTGCCAGCAGTGGAACACAGAACACTGAAGCTTTCTTT.

The chain uses TRBV24-1 and TRBJ2-3, with a tentative D call TRBD1 (6 bases). Germline CDR1 KGHDR, CDR2 SFDVKD. CDR3 length equals 18 residues. Trimming removed 1 base from V and 3 bases from J, with 19 bases in between. The CDR3 bases are TGTGCCACCAGTGATTTTCGAGGGGATCCGCAGGGGACAGATACGCAGTATTTT. Translated, it gives CATSDFRGDPQGTDTQYF.

The rearrangement uses TRBV5-1 and TRBJ2-1; D unresolved. CDR3 length: 14 residues. In germline, CDR1 is SGHRS, CDR2 YFSETQ. V was pared by 0 bases and J by 8 bases, with 12 bases between. The CDR3 nucleotides read TGCGCCAGCAGCTTGGACAGACCCTGGGATGAGCAGTTCTTC. Its translation: CASSLDRPWDEQFF.

The chain uses TRBV12-3 or TRBV12-4 and TRBJ1-2, with no clear D. V was cut by 5 bases and J by 7 bases, with 11 bases left in between. The CDR3 totals 12 residues. The CDR3 coding sequence is TGTGCCAGCAGTCGGGTGCCTGGTGGCTACACCTTC. Residues: CASSRVPGGYTF.